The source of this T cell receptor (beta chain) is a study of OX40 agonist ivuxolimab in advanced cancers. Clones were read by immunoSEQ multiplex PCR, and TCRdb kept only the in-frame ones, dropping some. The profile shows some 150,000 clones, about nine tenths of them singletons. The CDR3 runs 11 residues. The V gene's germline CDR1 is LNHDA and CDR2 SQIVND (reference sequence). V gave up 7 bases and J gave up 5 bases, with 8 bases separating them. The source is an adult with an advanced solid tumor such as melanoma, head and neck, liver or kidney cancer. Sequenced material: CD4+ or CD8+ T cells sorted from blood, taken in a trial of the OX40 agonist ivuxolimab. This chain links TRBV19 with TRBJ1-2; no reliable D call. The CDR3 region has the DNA TGTGCCAGTAAATCAGGATATGGCTACACCTTC. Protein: CASKSGYGYTF.